This T cell receptor beta chain originates from a study of early T cells in non-severe SARS-CoV-2 infection. About the study: Alpha and beta chains were unpaired, from unsorted whole-blood bulk RNA.

This clonotype was seen only a few times. TCRdb used MiXCR to reprocess the 5' RACE reads, holding one entry per CDR3 protein. The table has 42,000 or so distinct CDR3 sequences, roughly 6% seen once; the top ten hold around 8%. This TCR derives from an adult who was a healthcare worker with PCR-confirmed SARS-CoV-2 infection or an uninfected control (not recorded which). Specimen: whole blood, collected at baseline.

The CDR3 protein is CASSMGQGNTEAFF. CDR3 coding DNA: TGTGCCAGCAGCATGGGACAGGGGAACACTGAAGCTTTCTTT. The chain employs TRBV5-5 and TRBJ1-1; TRBD1 matches at 9 bases. Germline CDR1 is SGHKS and CDR2 is YYEKEE (reference sequence). V shed 4 bases, J shed 1 base, and the junction held 2 bases outside the gene matches. The CDR3 length is 14 residues.